Detailed here is one T cell receptor beta chain. Its target is not known. MiXCR, run by TCRdb on the 5' RACE reads, gives a single entry per CDR3 protein. This table holds roughly 52,000 distinct CDR3 sequences, 8% to 9.5% found once. This sample stems from a study of T-cell memory formation after mild COVID-19. Study-level background: Clusters were largely donor specific. General study findings and limits: The study detected some responding clones in pre-infection memory, suggesting cross-reactive memory joined.

V was pared by 3 bases and J by 4 bases, with 12 bases between. This CDR3 spans 14 amino acids. The clonotype originates from a man younger than 35 who had mild COVID-19 (a few samples of this study predate the infection). Cell type and time point are not known. The sequencing input was PBMCs or a T cell subset sorted from them (not recorded which). The rearrangement links TRBV12-3 or TRBV12-4 to TRBJ1-2, with D unclear. CDR3 coding DNA: TGTGCCAGCAGTTTTGATTCGGTCTTCTATGGCTACACCTTC. It translates to CASSFDSVFYGYTF.